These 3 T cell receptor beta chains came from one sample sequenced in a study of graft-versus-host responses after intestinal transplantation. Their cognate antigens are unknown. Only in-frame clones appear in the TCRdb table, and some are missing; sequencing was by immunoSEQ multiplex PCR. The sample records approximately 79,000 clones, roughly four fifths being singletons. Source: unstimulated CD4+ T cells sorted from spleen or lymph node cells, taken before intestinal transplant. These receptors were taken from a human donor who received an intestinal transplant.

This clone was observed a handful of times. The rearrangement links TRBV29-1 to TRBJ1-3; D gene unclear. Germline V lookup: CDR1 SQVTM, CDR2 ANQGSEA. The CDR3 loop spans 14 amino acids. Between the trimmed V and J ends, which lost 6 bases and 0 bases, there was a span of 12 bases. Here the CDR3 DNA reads TGCAGCGTGTACAGTAGATCCTCTGGAAACACCATATATTTT. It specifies CSVYSRSSGNTIYF.

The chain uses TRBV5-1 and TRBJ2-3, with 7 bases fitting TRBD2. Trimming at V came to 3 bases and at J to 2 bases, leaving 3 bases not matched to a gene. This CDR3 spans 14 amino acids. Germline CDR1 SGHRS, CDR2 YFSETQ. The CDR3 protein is CASSWLAVTDTQYF. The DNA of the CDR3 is TGCGCCAGCAGCTGGCTAGCGGTCACAGATACGCAGTATTTT. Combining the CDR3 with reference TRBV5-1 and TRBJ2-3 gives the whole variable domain KAGVTQTPRYLIKTRGQQVTLSCSPISGHRSVSWYQQTPGQGLQFLFEYFSETQRNKGNFPGRFSGRQFSNSRSEMNVSTLELGDSALYLCASSWLAVTDTQYFGPGTRLTVL.

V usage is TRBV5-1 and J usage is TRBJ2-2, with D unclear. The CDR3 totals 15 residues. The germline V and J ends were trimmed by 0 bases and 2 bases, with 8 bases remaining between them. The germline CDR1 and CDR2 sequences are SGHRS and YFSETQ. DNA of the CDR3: TGCGCCAGCAGCTTGGGGGCTACCAACACCGGGGAGCTGTTTTTT. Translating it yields CASSLGATNTGELFF. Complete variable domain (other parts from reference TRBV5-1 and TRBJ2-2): KAGVTQTPRYLIKTRGQQVTLSCSPISGHRSVSWYQQTPGQGLQFLFEYFSETQRNKGNFPGRFSGRQFSNSRSEMNVSTLELGDSALYLCASSLGATNTGELFFGEGSRLTVL.